This TCR beta chain is from a study of CD8+ T cells in alopecia areata. The overall study: Tofacitinib ran 6 to 18 months, followed by 6 months off drug.

Germline V gene data show CDR1 as SGHNT and CDR2 as YYREEE (reference sequence). The CDR3 has 15 amino acids. V dropped 7 bases and J dropped 9 bases, with 24 bases sitting between them. Sequencing used cDNA as its template, made by extracting RNA and reverse transcribing it. TCRdb's copy holds only in-frame clones and misses some; the assay was immunoSEQ multiplex PCR. The data show hundreds of thousands of clones, roughly two thirds seen once. The sequence came from a human donor with alopecia areata. This sample comprised CD4+ T cells sorted from blood, obtained at week 0. The V gene is TRBV5-4, the J gene TRBJ2-3; D possibly matches TRBD1 or TRBD2 (5 bases each). This CDR3 is CASASSGTVPSTQYF. CDR3 nucleotide sequence: TGTGCCAGCGCCTCCTCCGGGACCGTTCCGTCCACGCAGTATTTT.